The 11 T cell receptor beta chains presented below share a single source sample, sequenced in a study of shared T cell receptors in the human thymus. The method was immunoSEQ multiplex PCR; TCRdb's version includes in-frame clones alone and lacks a portion of them. The repertoire holds hundreds of thousands of clones, about 80% seen once, with more than 0.01% in the top ten. The same data also went into a second study, on human thymus T cells.

The sequenced sample was thymocytes. Receptors originate from a boy under two years old with a congenital heart defect.

This clone showed up just a few times. The genes are TRBV5-1 and TRBJ2-3; TRBD2 matches 8 bases. CDR1 and CDR2 from the germline V gene are SGHRS and YFSETQ. CDR3 size: 16 residues. The ends lost 0 bases at V and 0 bases at J; junction bases unmatched: 3. CDR3 in DNA: TGCGCCAGCAGCTTGGCCCGGGGGGGCAGCACAGATACGCAGTATTTT. It encodes CASSLARGGSTDTQYF.

V is TRBV11-3 and J is TRBJ2-1; TRBD2 matches 7 bases. Germline CDR1 and CDR2: SGHNT and YENEEA. This CDR3 spans 16 amino acids. V was pared by 1 base and J by 0 bases, with 3 bases of the junction left unmatched. CDR3 sequence (DNA): TGTGCCAGCAGCTTAGGGGGCGGGAGCTCCTACAATGAGCAGTTCTTC. Translated, it gives CASSLGGGSSYNEQFF.

This CDR3 is CASSQGFSPGQGYYEQYF. CDR3 coding DNA: TGCGCCAGCAGCCAAGGCTTTTCTCCGGGACAGGGTTACTACGAGCAGTACTTC. V is TRBV4-3 and J is TRBJ2-7, with 9 bases fitting TRBD1. The ends lost 1 base at V and 3 bases at J; junction bases unmatched: 13. The CDR3 consists of 18 residues. CDR1 LGHNA and CDR2 YSLEER come from the germline V gene.

This clone was detected only a few times. The chain combines TRBV10-3 with TRBJ1-5; 8 bases are a match to TRBD1. CDR3 size: 12 residues. Germline V gene data show CDR1 as ENHRY and CDR2 as SYGVKD. V dropped 8 bases and J dropped 4; count of bases not matched to a gene: 1. The CDR3 here is CAIRDRNQPQHF. In nucleotides, the CDR3 is TGTGCCATCCGGGACAGGAATCAGCCCCAGCATTTT.

This clone was recorded once. J is TRBJ2-7 and V is TRBV27; possibly TRBD2 for D (6 bases). This CDR3 spans 13 amino acids. V dropped 8 bases and J dropped 2 bases, with 13 bases sitting between them. CDR1 and CDR2 (germline): MNHEY, SMNVEV (reference sequence). CDR3 region: CASGAGGTYEQYF. CDR3 sequence (DNA): TGTGCCAGCGGGGCTGGGGGGACCTACGAGCAGTACTTC.

V gene TRBV27 combines with J gene TRBJ2-1, with D unclear. V was trimmed by 0 bases and J by 5 bases, leaving 5 bases between them. Germline V gene data show CDR1 as MNHEY and CDR2 as SMNVEV (reference sequence). CDR3 length: 13 residues. The CDR3 is CASSLSIDNEQFF. The CDR3 bases are TGTGCCAGCAGTTTATCGATAGACAATGAGCAGTTCTTC.

The V call is TRBV27, the J call TRBJ2-7; D might be TRBD2 (6 bases). The V gene lost 2 bases and the J gene lost 0 bases, with 14 bases spanning the gap. The CDR3 contains 16 residues. Germline values: CDR1 MNHEY, CDR2 SMNVEV (reference sequence). The CDR3, as DNA: TGTGCCAGCAGTTTAGGCAGCGGGTTGAGCTCCTACGAGCAGTACTTC. Translation: CASSLGSGLSSYEQYF.

This clone has more than one count but fewer than ten. The gene calls are TRBV10-3 and TRBJ2-5; 9 nucleotides line up with TRBD2. Germline lookup yields CDR1 ENHRY and CDR2 SYGVKD. CDR3 length: 14 amino acids. V shed 10 bases and J 3 bases; nucleotides not matched to a gene: 9. For the CDR3, the DNA is TGTGCCACCCAGGCGGGGGGGGGAGAAGAGACCCAGTACTTC. Translation gives CATQAGGGEETQYF.

V gene TRBV28 combines with J gene TRBJ1-5; 7 nucleotides match TRBD1. The CDR3 sequence is 15 residues long. In germline, CDR1 is MDHEN, CDR2 SYDVKM. J was trimmed by 3 bases and V by 6 bases; bases with no gene match: 8. The CDR3 spells CASSLHDRANQPQHF. The DNA of the CDR3 is TGTGCCAGCAGCCTTCACGACAGGGCCAATCAGCCCCAGCATTTT.

The rearrangement joins TRBV28 to TRBJ2-7; D may be TRBD2 (6 bases). There are 12 residues in the CDR3. Germline V gene data show CDR1 as MDHEN and CDR2 as SYDVKM. V lost 5 bases and J lost 5, with 10 bases in between. CDR3 bases: TGTGCCAGCAGTGGGACTTTGGACGAGCAGTACTTC. Translation: CASSGTLDEQYF.

The rearrangement links TRBV4-1 to TRBJ1-2; 12 nucleotides align to TRBD1. Germline trimming cut 0 bases from V and 8 bases from J; bases unmatched to any gene: 7. The CDR3 is 16 residues long. CDR1 is MGHRA and CDR2 is YSYEKL in the germline V gene. CDR3 protein: CASSQERDRGQEGYTF. CDR3 bases: TGCGCCAGCAGCCAAGAGAGGGACAGGGGGCAGGAAGGCTACACCTTC.